This T cell receptor (beta chain) was identified during a study of naive and memory T cell subsets. V lost 6 bases to trimming and J lost 2 bases, with 19 bases between them. Germline assignment: CDR1 LNHDA and CDR2 SQIVND (reference sequence). CDR3 length: 16 amino acids. General study findings and limits: Naive repertoires, especially CD8, held a few larger clonotypes, possibly memory cells re-expressing CD45RA. Naive and memory subsets had different power law exponents for TCR abundance. Gini index rose across naive, CM, EM and EMRA in CD4 and CD8.

Two oligonucleotides, mixed equimolar, formed the beta constant-region primer covering TRBC1 and TRBC2. The ligated cDNA underwent four PCR rounds using SP2 and nested alpha and beta constant-region primers. A 12-nucleotide UMI and the SP2 primer were added to the cDNA 3' end by oligonucleotide ligation. TCRdb re-derived calls from the UMI-ligation and nested PCR reads in MiXCR, one entry per CDR3 protein. Found here are 150,000 or so distinct CDR3 sequences, approximately 24% of them singletons; the top ten hold roughly 0.1%. This clonotype was seen many times. Its antigen is still unknown. CD4 T cells were positively selected, then CD8 T cells from the CD4-negative fraction.

The specimen was naive CD4+ T cells from blood. J is TRBJ2-5 and V is TRBV19; a weak D match, TRBD2 (6 bases). This sequence was found in a human donor in good health. Written as DNA, the CDR3 is TGTGCCAGTAGCCCCCTAAATCCTGCGGGACAAGAGACCCAGTACTTC. It translates to CASSPLNPAGQETQYF.